The sequence of this T cell receptor (beta chain) was determined in a study of technical replicates of blood from a few donors. Here immunoSEQ multiplex PCR was the method, and the copy in TCRdb shows in-frame clones only, minus some. This sample yields approximately 73,000 clones, of which roughly 93% are seen a single time; 0.2% to 0.3% belongs to the top ten. The CDR3 has 15 amino acids. The germline V gene encodes CDR1 WNHNN and CDR2 SYGVQD (reference sequence). V lost 2 bases and J 7 bases, leaving 15 bases between the germline ends. The rearrangement uses TRBV10-1 and TRBJ2-1; D is perhaps TRBD2 (5 bases). The sequencing input was T cells isolated from PBMCs. This TCR came from a human donor in good health. CDR3 sequence reads: CASSERFGITNEQFF. The DNA for the CDR3 is TGCGCCAGCAGTGAGAGATTCGGGATTACTAATGAGCAGTTCTTC.